This T cell receptor beta chain was identified during a study of T cells in Graves' hyperthyroidism and ophthalmopathy. Study-wide background: Peripheral blood samples were taken at initial diagnosis, prior to any treatment. Study results and caveats: The model made its ophthalmopathy prediction, and onset followed a median roughly six months later. A model of 13 V-J pairs discriminated ophthalmopathy from stable hyperthyroidism. Among clonotypes expanded in thyroid above 0.001, most were also found in blood.

The CDR3 contains 14 residues. Germline CDR1 reads SEHNR; CDR2 reads FQNEAQ (reference sequence). Trimming removed 2 bases at V and 1 base at J, with 9 bases between. This clonotype was picked up a small number of times. What it binds is unknown. Template material for amplifying TCR beta CDR3 regions consisted of RNA transcripts. A first-round RT-PCR of the TCR CDR3 used the HTBI primer set. TCRdb ran MiXCR on the multiplex PCR reads and lists one entry per CDR3 protein. The sample has around 600,000 distinct CDR3 sequences, around 14% seen once; the top ten hold roughly 7%. The chain couples TRBV7-9 to TRBJ2-7; D not resolved. The clonotype was recovered from a woman between 18 and 30 years old with Graves' ophthalmopathy. Sequencing input: blood. For the CDR3, the DNA is TGTGCCAGCAGCTTAAACGATTTATCCTACGAGCAGTACTTC. Residues: CASSLNDLSYEQYF. Full variable domain (remainder filled in from reference TRBV7-9 and TRBJ2-7): DTGVSQNPRHKITKRGQNVTFRCDPISEHNRLYWYRQTLGQGPEFLTYFQNEAQLEKSRLLSDRFSAERPKGSFSTLEIQRTEQGDSAMYLCASSLNDLSYEQYFGPGTRLTVT.